Included here is one T cell receptor beta chain sequence, with context. Its antigen is unidentified. Germline CDR1 is SEHNR and CDR2 is FQNEAQ (reference sequence). V was cut by 3 bases and J by 3 bases, with 8 bases left in between. The CDR3 runs to 13 residues. MiXCR, applied by TCRdb to the reads, yields one record per CDR3 protein. The repertoire holds just over 300,000 distinct CDR3 sequences, about a sixth seen once, with around 12% in the top ten. This specimen comes from a study of T cell repertoires in cytomegalovirus infection. Study-wide points: The study identified carriers of CMV plus the relevant HLA from cumulative public TCR beta family frequency.

The source is a human donor in good health (CMV status not recorded). Some clones in this sample may be carry-over from other donors' samples. The gene calls are TRBV7-9 and TRBJ1-1; D uncertain. The sequenced sample consisted of PBMCs. The CDR3 nucleotides read TGTGCCAGCAGCTTCAGCATGGACACTGAAGCTTTCTTT. Its translation is CASSFSMDTEAFF.